This T cell receptor (beta chain) stems from a study of vaccination effects on CD4 cells after COVID-19 (dated by TCRdb to the early 2020s). With respect to the entire study: Two doses of either the BNT162b2 or the mRNA-1273 mRNA SARS-CoV-2 vaccine were administered to participants. Altogether, 10 COVID-19 convalescent patients and a few SARS-CoV-2-naive healthy vaccine recipients made up the full study. In both COVID-19 convalescent patients and infection-naive vaccine recipients, the study compared SARS-CoV-2 spike-specific CD4+ TCR repertoires from before mRNA vaccination with those from after it. The Oncomine TCR Beta short-read assay on an Illumina iSeq 100 was used to sequence cultures from other donors in the study. Pre-vaccine samples from two convalescent patients were drawn 16 days and one week before the first dose, 142 and 148 days after COVID-19 diagnosis. The full study reports these points: For convalescent patients, new clones induced by the vaccine made up most of the post-vaccine spike-reactive repertoire, and these new clones were largely distinct from the clones induced by infection. The study was limited by a small number of convalescent patients and lacked early post-infection timepoints. Both infection-induced and vaccine-induced clones contracted markedly at late post-vaccination timepoints, which is consistent with waning T cell responses.

CDR1 SNHLY and CDR2 FYNNEI are derived from the germline V gene. The CDR3 has 14 amino acids, counting the end cysteine and phenylalanine. Only CDR3 DNA is held: 42 bases, read in frame from base 1. The junction carries 7 bases between V and J, which are trimmed by 3 bases and 1 base respectively. Receptor amplification or capture employed the immunoSEQ multiplex PCR assay. TCR beta CDR3 sequencing was performed on DNA from the cultured, isolated CD4+ T cells. The original methods were these. Non-productive TCR sequences were removed and reads were trimmed to the CDR3 region, keeping CDR3s of at least 7 amino acids. Antigen-specific clonotypes were identified using the MANAFEST web app by comparison of expansion in peptide wells against reference cultures. To count as positive, a clone had to show expansion at FDR<0.05 compared with the reference and with all other wells, an odds ratio above 5, and a frequency above 0.1% in two replicate wells. A clonotype was called cross-reactive if it was significantly expanded both in SARS-CoV-2 spike wells and in at least one common cold coronavirus spike condition. Using the stringdist R package, CDR3 similarity was measured by Levenshtein distance, and unrooted trees were constructed with ape in R 3.6.1. The source is immuneACCESS, and TCRdb retained only in-frame sequences with V and J called. Part of the clones is not carried over; for the studies checked, unresolved V genes explain less than half of this, and the remainder is unexplained. Clone size and V and J calls were adopted from that table, with D and trimming inferred from the DNA. Across this sample there are nearly 45,000 clones, with roughly two thirds seen only once. Roughly 30% of the sample goes to the ten largest clones.

Concerning this clone: This receptor's antigen is unknown. Per-base quality was not reported, and no clone a single base away is much larger than it.

To identify antigen-specific CD4+ T cell clonotypes by their expansion, the ViraFEST assay first stimulated PBMC with viral peptide pools and then applied TCR sequencing. After approximately 11 days of culture, CD4+ T cells were isolated with the EasySep CD4+ T cell isolation kit. PCR-confirmed SARS-CoV-2 infection had occurred in convalescent patients between March and December 2020, before the Alpha, Beta and Delta variants emerged in the United States. Each well held roughly 2 million PBMC cultured in IMDM containing approximately 5.3% human AB serum, 10 IU/ml IL-2 and gentamicin, along with roughly 10 ug/ml peptides. Half of the culture medium was replaced with fresh IL-2-containing medium on days 3 and 7. Unless otherwise noted, each peptide stimulation condition was cultured in triplicate wells. Using Ficoll-Paque Plus gradient centrifugation, PBMC were separated from whole blood and then either used fresh or cryopreserved at -140C. The QIAamp micro DNA kit was used to extract genomic DNA from the cultured CD4+ T cells.

The sequence was obtained from a human donor who had a prior SARS-CoV-2 infection. Sequencing was performed on CD4+ T cells from PBMCs cultured with a peptide pool, taken before COVID-19 vaccination. The chain was built from TRBV2 and TRBJ1-5; the D gene assignment is ambiguous. The CDR3 protein: CASSDTQSNQPQHF. The DNA is as follows: TGTGCCAGCAGTGATACCCAGAGCAATCAGCCCCAGCATTTT.